This T cell receptor beta chain was documented in a study of T cell clusters in autoimmune cytopenias (dated by TCRdb to the late 2010s). Turning to the overall study: Healthy donor controls had a mean age of roughly 51 years and a median age of approximately 62 years, with about half of the roughly 45 female. TRB sequencing reached a median depth of 51,575 reads per sample and yielded a median of about 2,500 distinct TRB clonotypes per sample. Peripheral blood TRB and IGH repertoires were sequenced in autoimmune cytopenia patients at active disease and during treatment follow-up, alongside healthy, CLL and autoimmune hepatitis controls. The goal of the study was to determine whether autoimmune cytopenia patients have a disease-specific immune repertoire signature that could serve as a blood-based biomarker. For primary cytopenia, approximately 23 age-matched healthy donors were used as controls, and for secondary cytopenia, roughly 13 age-matched CLL patients were used as controls. Autoimmune hepatitis repertoires were compared against around 20 age- and sex-matched healthy donors.

By frequency, this clonotype is medium-sized (0.01 to 0.1%), with no count recorded. No antigen is known for it. TRB rearrangements were amplified by multiplex PCR following a touch-down protocol, with the TRB-A and TRB-B primer pools mixed in one tube. Two consecutive PCR reactions with Phusion HS II polymerase added Illumina adapters and sample indices to the amplicons. The amplicons were gel-purified using the NucleoSpin Gel and PCR Clean-up kit, after which quantification was performed by Qubit and quality was checked on an Agilent 2100 Bioanalyzer. Libraries were sequenced on an Illumina MiSeq using 600-cycle, single-indexed, paired-end runs. The published analysis was carried out like this. MiXCR version 2.1.12, together with the default MiXCR reference library, was used to align and assemble the TRB reads. A clone was defined by each unique CDR3 nucleotide sequence, and the analysis included only productive sequences with two or more reads. Repertoire diversity was assessed with alpha-parameterized diversity profiles (alpha 0 to 5), including the Shannon (alpha 1) and Simpson (alpha 2) indices, which were computed with an R script. The tcR package was used to compute combinatorial TRB VJ usage, and cohorts were compared on this usage by principal component analysis with ade4. TCRbeta CDR3s were clustered with GLIPH on cohort pairs matched by age and read depth, and cluster frequencies were compared by Wilcoxon test. Reads reprocessed by TCRdb are summarized as one entry per CDR3 protein sequence, and DNA is absent. The authors' filters were not applied to this entry. The sample table includes 5,700 or so distinct CDR3 sequences. The ten largest clones take up about 40% of the sample.

What the authors observed across the whole study: Compared with active autoimmune hepatitis patients, healthy donors had almost three times as many exclusive TRB clusters, a finding consistent with an autoimmunity-wide signature. The cluster-lack signature was not observed for secondary cytopenia versus CLL, as the signature was apparently masked by the dominant lymphoma-associated repertoire. The T cell clusters were only ever defined in silico, so experimental validation of their functional role was still needed. A lack of physiological T cell clusters in primary autoimmune cytopenia patients was suggested by GLIPH, as 51 clusters were found to be exclusive to healthy donors versus some 18 exclusive to patients. The TRB repertoire shifts, including less even repertoires in secondary cytopenia and CLL, mostly reflected lymphoma bias and not autoimmunity.

Each sample's TRB amplification started from roughly 260 ng of peripheral blood genomic DNA, which corresponds to around 36,000 genome equivalents. CDR1 and CDR2, looked up from the germline V gene, are MNHEY and SVGAGI. Taken from cysteine to phenylalanine, the CDR3 has 15 residues. A DNA sequence was not provided. The same sample was also used in a study of T cell repertoires in aging, cancer and after chemotherapy. Per the second study: Six donor age groups were covered, ranging from 30 or younger up to 70 or older, and each group contained at least three individuals. Control TCR repertoires from healthy donors were recorded over several months to years, and clear clonal overlap was observed across re-sampling. In total, the full dataset held millions of TCR reads. Significantly lower blood TCR diversity and higher clonality were observed in untreated patients with hematological or solid cancers than in age-matched healthy donors. In healthy donors, the drop in TCR diversity with age came mainly from a loss of richness, whereas in cancer patients a loss of evenness also played a part. Median generation probability increased over the chemotherapy interval in both cancer cohorts, suggesting repertoire reconstitution through rebound thymic output. It was noted by the authors that conclusions about immunological memory after chemotherapy cannot be drawn from the repertoire data. The study profiled peripheral blood TCR beta repertoires from healthy donors and cancer patients to examine immunoaging and T cell reconstitution after chemotherapy. A cohort of 218 cancer patients (around 93 with hematological and around 130 with solid cancers) was assembled, and 100 or so healthy donors were included as a reference group. Processing of the TRB sequences was carried out with MiXCR versions 2.12 and 3.0.5. The repertoire metrics were Shannon diversity, evenness, clonality (calculated as one minus evenness), and diversity profiles parameterized by alpha from 0 to 5. Generation probabilities of clones in paired pre- and post-chemotherapy samples were computed with the IGoR algorithm.

The V and J segments used are TRBV6-5 and TRBJ2-3; TCRdb's D gene call, TRBD2, goes unchecked for lack of DNA. The clonotype originates from a human donor in good health. The sample comprised peripheral blood. The encoded CDR3 is CASSPGLAGEDTQYF.